The clone carrying this T cell receptor (beta chain) has more than one count but fewer than ten. What it binds is not known. It was with 60 Vbeta and 13 Jbeta primers that the PCR ran. Libraries were prepared by immunoSEQ multiplex PCR; TCRdb keeps only in-frame clonotypes and omits some of them. Of some 140,000 clones listed, 74% are singletons. At sampling all donors were nominally healthy, likely with unrecorded immune exposures. V gave up 11 bases and J gave up 1 base, with 14 bases separating them. Looked up from germline, CDR1 is ENHRY and CDR2 is SYGVKD. The CDR3 consists of 13 residues. The data were taken from a study of cytomegalovirus exposure and HLA in healthy donors. Study-level results: Through in vitro validation, three CMV-associated chains were shown to be specific for CMV antigens.

Input material: PBMCs. This chain uses TRBV10-3 with TRBJ1-1; unclear D gene. This clonotype was sampled from a man aged 25-45 years in good health and CMV-seronegative. Here the CDR3 reads CASSRTENTEAFF. The DNA for the CDR3 is TGTGCCTCAAGCCGAACAGAGAACACTGAAGCTTTCTTT.